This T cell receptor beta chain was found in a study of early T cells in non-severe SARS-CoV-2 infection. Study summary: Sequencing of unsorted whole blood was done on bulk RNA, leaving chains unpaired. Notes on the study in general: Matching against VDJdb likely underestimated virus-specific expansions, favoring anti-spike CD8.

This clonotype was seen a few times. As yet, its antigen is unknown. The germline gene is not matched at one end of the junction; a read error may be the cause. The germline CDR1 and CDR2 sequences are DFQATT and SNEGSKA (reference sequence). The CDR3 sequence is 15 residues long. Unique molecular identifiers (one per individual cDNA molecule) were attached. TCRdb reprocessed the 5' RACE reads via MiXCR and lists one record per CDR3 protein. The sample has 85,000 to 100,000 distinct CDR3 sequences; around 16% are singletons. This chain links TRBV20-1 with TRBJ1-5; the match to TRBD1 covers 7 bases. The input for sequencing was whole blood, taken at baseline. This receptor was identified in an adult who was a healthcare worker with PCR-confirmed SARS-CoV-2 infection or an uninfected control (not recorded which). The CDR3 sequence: CSALRGGGGKQPQHF. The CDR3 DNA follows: TGCAGTGCGCTCAGGGGAGGAGGGGGCAAGCAGCCCCAGCATTTT.